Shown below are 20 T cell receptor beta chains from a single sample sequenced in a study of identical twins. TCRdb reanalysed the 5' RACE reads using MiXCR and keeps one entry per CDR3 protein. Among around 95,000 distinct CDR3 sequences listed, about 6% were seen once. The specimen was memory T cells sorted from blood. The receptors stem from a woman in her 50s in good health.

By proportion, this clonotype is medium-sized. CDR3: CSVGQGGDTQYF. The DNA for the CDR3 is TGCAGCGTTGGACAGGGTGGAGATACGCAGTATTTT. The chain carries TRBV29-1 and TRBJ2-3; 7 nucleotides match TRBD1. Germline CDR1 reads SQVTM; CDR2 reads ANQGSEA. V was pared by 4 bases and J by 5 bases, with 3 bases of the junction left unmatched. There are 12 residues in the CDR3.

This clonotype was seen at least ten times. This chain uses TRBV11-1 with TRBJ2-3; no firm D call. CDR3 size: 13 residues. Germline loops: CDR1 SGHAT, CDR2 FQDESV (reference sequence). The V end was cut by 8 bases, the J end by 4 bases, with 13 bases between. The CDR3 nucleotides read TGTGCCAGCGATCCGGGTTCGGCAGATACGCAGTATTTT. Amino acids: CASDPGSADTQYF.

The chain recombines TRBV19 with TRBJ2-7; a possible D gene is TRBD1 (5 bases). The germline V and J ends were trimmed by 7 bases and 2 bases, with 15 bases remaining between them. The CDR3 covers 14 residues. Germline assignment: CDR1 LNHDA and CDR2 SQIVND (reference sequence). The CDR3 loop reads CASKEGQQAYEQYF. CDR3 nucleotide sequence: TGTGCCAGTAAGGAAGGACAACAAGCCTACGAGCAGTACTTC.

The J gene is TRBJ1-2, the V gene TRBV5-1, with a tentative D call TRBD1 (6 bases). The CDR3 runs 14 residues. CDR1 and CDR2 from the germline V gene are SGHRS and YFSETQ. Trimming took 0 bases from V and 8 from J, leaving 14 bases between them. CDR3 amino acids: CASSLAGITGGYTF. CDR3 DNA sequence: TGCGCCAGCAGCTTGGCCGGTATAACAGGGGGCTACACCTTC.

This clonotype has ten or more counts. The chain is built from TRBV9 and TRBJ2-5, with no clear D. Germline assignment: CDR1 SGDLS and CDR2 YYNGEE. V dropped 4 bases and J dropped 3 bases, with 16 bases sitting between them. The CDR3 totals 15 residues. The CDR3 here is CASSRRGDLKETQYF. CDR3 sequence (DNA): TGTGCCAGCAGCCGGCGCGGCGACCTTAAAGAGACCCAGTACTTC.

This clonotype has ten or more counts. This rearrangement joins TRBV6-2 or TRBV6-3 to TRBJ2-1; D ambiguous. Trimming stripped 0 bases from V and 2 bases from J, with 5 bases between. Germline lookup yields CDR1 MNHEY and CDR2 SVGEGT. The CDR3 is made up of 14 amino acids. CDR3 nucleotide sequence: TGTGCCAGCAGTTACTCTGGGGCCTACAATGAGCAGTTCTTC. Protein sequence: CASSYSGAYNEQFF.

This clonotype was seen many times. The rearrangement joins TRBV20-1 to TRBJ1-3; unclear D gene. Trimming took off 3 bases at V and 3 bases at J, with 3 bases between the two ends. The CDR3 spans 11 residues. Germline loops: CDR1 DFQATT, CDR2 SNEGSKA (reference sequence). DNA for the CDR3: TGCAGTGCTAGTCGTGGAAACACCATATATTTT. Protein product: CSASRGNTIYF.

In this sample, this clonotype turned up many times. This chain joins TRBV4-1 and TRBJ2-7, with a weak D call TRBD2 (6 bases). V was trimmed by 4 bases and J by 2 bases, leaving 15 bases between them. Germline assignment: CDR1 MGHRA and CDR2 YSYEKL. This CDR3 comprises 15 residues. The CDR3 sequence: CASSRAGTGAYEQYF. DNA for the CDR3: TGCGCCAGCAGCCGCGCGGGGACGGGGGCCTACGAGCAGTACTTC.

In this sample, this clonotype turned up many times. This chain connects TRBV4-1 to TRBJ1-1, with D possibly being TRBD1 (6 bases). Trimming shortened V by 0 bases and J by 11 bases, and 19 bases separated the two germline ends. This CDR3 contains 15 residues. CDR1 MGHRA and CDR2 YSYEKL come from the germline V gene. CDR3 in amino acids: CASSQDLQGRVRAFF. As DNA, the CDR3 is TGCGCCAGCAGCCAAGATCTACAGGGTAGAGTGAGGGCTTTCTTT.

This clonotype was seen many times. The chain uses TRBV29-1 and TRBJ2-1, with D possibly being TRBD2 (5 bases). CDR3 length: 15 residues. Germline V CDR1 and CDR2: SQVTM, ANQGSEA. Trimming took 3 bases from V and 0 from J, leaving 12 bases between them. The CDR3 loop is CSVDGRRSSYNEQFF. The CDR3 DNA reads TGCAGCGTTGATGGGAGAAGAAGCTCCTACAATGAGCAGTTCTTC.

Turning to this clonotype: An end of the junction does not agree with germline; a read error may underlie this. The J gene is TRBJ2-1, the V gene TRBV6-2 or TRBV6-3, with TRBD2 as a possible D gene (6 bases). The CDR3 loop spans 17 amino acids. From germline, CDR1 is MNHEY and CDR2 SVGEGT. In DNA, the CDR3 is TGTGCCAGCAGTTACGTCTTTGGGGGGACTTCCTACAATGAGCAGTTTTTC. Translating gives CASSYVFGGTSYNEQFF.

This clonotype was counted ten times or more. DNA for the CDR3: TGTGCCATCAGTGAAGTAAGTCGGGAGGAGCCCGATGAGCAGTTCTTC. It encodes CAISEVSREEPDEQFF. V is TRBV10-3 and J is TRBJ2-1; 7 bases match TRBD2. This CDR3 has 16 residues. Germline CDR1 ENHRY, CDR2 SYGVKD. V dropped 3 bases and J dropped 8; count of bases not matched to a gene: 13.

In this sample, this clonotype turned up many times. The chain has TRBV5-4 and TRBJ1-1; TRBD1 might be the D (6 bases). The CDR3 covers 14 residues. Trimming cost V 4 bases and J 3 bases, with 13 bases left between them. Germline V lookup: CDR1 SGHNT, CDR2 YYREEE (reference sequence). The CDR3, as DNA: TGTGCCAGCAGCCGGGGGCAGGACTACACTGAAGCTTTCTTT. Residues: CASSRGQDYTEAFF.

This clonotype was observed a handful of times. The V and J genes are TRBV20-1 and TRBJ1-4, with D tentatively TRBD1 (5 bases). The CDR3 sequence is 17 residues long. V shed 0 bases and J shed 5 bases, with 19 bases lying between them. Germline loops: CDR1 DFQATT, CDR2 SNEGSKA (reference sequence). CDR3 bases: TGCAGTGCTAGAGATTATAGAGTCGGGACGGAGAATGAAAAACTGTTTTTT. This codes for CSARDYRVGTENEKLFF.

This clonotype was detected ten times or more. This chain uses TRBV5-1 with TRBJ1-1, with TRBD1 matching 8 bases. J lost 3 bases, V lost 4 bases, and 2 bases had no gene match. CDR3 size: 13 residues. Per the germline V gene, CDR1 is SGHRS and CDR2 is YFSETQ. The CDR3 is CASSATGDTEAFF. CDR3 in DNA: TGCGCCAGCAGCGCGACAGGGGACACTGAAGCTTTCTTT.

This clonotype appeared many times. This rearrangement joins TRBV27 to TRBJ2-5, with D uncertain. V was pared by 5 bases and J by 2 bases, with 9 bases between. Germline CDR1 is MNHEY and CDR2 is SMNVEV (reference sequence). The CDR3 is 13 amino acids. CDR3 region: CASSARAQETQYF. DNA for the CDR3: TGTGCCAGCAGTGCTAGGGCGCAAGAGACCCAGTACTTC.

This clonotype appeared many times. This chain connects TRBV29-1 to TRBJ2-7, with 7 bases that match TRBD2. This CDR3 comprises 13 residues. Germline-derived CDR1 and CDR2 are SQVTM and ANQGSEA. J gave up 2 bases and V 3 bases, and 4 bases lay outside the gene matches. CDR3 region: CSVEGGGTYEQYF. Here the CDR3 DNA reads TGCAGCGTTGAGGGCGGGGGAACCTACGAGCAGTACTTC.

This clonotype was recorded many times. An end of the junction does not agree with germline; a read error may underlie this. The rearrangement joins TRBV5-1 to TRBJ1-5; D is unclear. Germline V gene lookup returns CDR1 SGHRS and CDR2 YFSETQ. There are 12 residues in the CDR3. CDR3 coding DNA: TGCGCCAGCAGCTTGACAGTTCCCCAATCAATTTTT. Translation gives CASSLTVPQSIF.

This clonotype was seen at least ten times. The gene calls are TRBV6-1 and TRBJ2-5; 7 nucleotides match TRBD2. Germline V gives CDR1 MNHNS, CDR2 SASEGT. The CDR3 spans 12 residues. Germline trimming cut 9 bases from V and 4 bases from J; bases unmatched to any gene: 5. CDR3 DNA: TGTGCCAGTGTGTCGGGGGGAGAGACCCAGTACTTC. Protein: CASVSGGETQYF.

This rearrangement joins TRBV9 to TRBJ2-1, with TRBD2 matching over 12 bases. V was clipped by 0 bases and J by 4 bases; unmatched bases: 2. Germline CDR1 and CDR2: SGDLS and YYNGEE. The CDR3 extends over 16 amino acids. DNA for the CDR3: TGTGCCAGCAGCGTAGCGGGGACTAGCGGGTACAATGAGCAGTTCTTC. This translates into CASSVAGTSGYNEQFF.